This T cell receptor (beta chain) was recovered during a study of blood T cell repertoires in COVID-19. Study overall: Samples taken during acute and convalescent COVID-19 were collected in the United States, Italy and Spain. Sample material is recorded as cDNA or gDNA derived from T cells, B-cell-depleted T cells, or PBMCs.

Germline loops: CDR1 SGDLS, CDR2 YYNGEE. V was pared by 4 bases and J by 5 bases, with 8 bases of the junction left unmatched. The CDR3 consists of 14 residues. Here immunoSEQ multiplex PCR was the method, and the copy in TCRdb shows in-frame clones only, minus some. The sample lists 240,000 or so clones, roughly 86% occurring once. This chain uses TRBV9 with TRBJ2-7; 8 bases are a match to TRBD2. The sequence came from a woman in her twenties or thirties with acute or convalescent COVID-19. What was sequenced was peripheral blood. CDR3 sequence: CASSPGLDSHEQYF. Here the CDR3 DNA reads TGTGCCAGCAGCCCGGGACTAGATTCCCACGAGCAGTACTTC.